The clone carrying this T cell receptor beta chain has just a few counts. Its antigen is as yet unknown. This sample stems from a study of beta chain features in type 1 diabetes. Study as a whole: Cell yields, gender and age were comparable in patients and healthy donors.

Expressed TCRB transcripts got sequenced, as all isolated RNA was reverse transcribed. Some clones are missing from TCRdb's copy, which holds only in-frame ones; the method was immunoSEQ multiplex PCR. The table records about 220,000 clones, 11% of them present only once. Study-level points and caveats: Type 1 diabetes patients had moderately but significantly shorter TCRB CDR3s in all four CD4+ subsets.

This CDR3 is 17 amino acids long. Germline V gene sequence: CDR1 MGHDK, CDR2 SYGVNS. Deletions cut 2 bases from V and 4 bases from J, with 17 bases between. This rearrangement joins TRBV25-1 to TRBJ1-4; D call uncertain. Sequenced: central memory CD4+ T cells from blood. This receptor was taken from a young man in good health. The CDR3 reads CASSEGIRPGLNEKLFF. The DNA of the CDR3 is TGTGCCAGCAGTGAAGGGATTCGTCCAGGCCTTAATGAAAAACTGTTTTTT.